This entry lists 11 T cell receptor beta chains sequenced from one sample in a study of blood T cells in healthy people across ages. Using a J-beta primer mix together with a sample-barcoded 5' primer, a second PCR was run for about 6 to 12 cycles. One entry per CDR3 protein results from TCRdb running MiXCR on the 5' RACE reads. The sample yields roughly 800,000 distinct CDR3 sequences, around a quarter seen once. This same sample was also part of a study on T cells of mothers and their children.

Specimen: blood. The receptors derive from a boy aged 10-17 years in good health.

The CDR3 here is CASSYSMFSGGTDTQYF. CDR3 in DNA: TGTGCCAGCAGTTACTCGATGTTTAGCGGGGGGACAGATACGCAGTATTTT. The chain has TRBV6-5 and TRBJ2-3; 10 positions match TRBD2. J gave up 3 bases and V 0 bases, and 6 bases lay outside the gene matches. The CDR3 contains 17 residues. Per the germline V gene, CDR1 is MNHEY and CDR2 is SVGAGI.

In this sample, this clonotype turned up a few times. This chain joins TRBV7-9 and TRBJ2-7, with 8 nucleotides matching TRBD1. Per the germline V gene, CDR1 is SEHNR and CDR2 is FQNEAQ (reference sequence). This CDR3 contains 15 residues. The junction had 9 bases not matched to a gene; V was cut back by 5 bases and J by 3 bases. The CDR3 region is CASSHLRGQGYEQYF. DNA of the CDR3: TGTGCCAGCAGCCACCTCAGGGGGCAGGGCTACGAGCAGTACTTC.

The chain joins TRBV12-3 or TRBV12-4 to TRBJ2-7; D is perhaps TRBD1 (6 bases). The V and J ends lost 6 bases and 5 bases respectively, with 11 bases between them. This CDR3 is 12 amino acids long. DNA of the CDR3: TGTGCCAGCAGCAGGACAGTCGACGAGCAGTACTTC. Protein sequence: CASSRTVDEQYF.

This clonotype was observed a handful of times. The J gene is TRBJ1-2, the V gene TRBV15; 7 nucleotides line up with TRBD1. Germline CDR1 is LNHNV and CDR2 is YYDKDF (reference sequence). The junction had 11 bases not matched to a gene; V was cut back by 3 bases and J by 4 bases. The CDR3 is 16 residues long. CDR3 nucleotides: TGTGCCACCAGCAGGCATGGTGCCGGACAGGCCTATGGCTACACCTTC. Translating it yields CATSRHGAGQAYGYTF. The full variable domain, in which reference TRBV15 and TRBJ1-2 provide the parts outside the CDR3, is DAMVIQNPRYQVTQFGKPVTLSCSQTLNHNVMYWYQQKSSQAPKLLFHYYDKDFNNEADTPDNFQSRRPNTSFCFLDIRSPGLGDTAMYLCATSRHGAGQAYGYTFGSGTRLTVV.

The chain couples TRBV10-3 to TRBJ2-3; 9 bases align to TRBD1. V shed 8 bases, J shed 0 bases, and the junction held 6 bases outside the gene matches. This CDR3 is built from 15 residues. From germline, CDR1 is ENHRY and CDR2 SYGVKD. The CDR3 nucleotides read TGTGCCATCGGAACAGGGGGCTTTAGCACAGATACGCAGTATTTT. Amino acids: CAIGTGGFSTDTQYF.

The V and J genes are TRBV29-1 and TRBJ1-4; D might be TRBD1 (5 bases). The CDR3 loop spans 14 amino acids. V gave up 3 bases and J gave up 3 bases, with 11 bases separating them. Germline V gene sequence: CDR1 SQVTM, CDR2 ANQGSEA. The CDR3 region is CSVDRGLPNEKLFF. CDR3 bases: TGCAGCGTTGATCGGGGACTTCCTAATGAAAAACTGTTTTTT.

This chain joins TRBV2 and TRBJ1-6; a weak D match, TRBD1 (6 bases). This CDR3 region has 17 residues. CDR1 is SNHLY, CDR2 FYNNEI, per germline. Trimming cost V 6 bases and J 0 bases, with 15 bases left between them. The CDR3 DNA reads TGTGCCAGCAGACCACCGGGACACAGCTCCTATAATTCACCCCTCCACTTT. It codes for CASRPPGHSSYNSPLHF.

V gene TRBV27 combines with J gene TRBJ2-4; D not resolved. Trimming removed 6 bases at V and 6 bases at J, with 12 bases between. Per germline, CDR1 MNHEY and CDR2 SMNVEV (reference sequence). CDR3 length: 13 residues. The CDR3: CASSPAVGNIQYF. The CDR3 nucleotides read TGTGCCAGCAGCCCCGCCGTCGGAAACATTCAGTACTTC.

The chain couples TRBV29-1 to TRBJ1-4, with 7 nucleotides matching TRBD1. Per the germline V gene, CDR1 is SQVTM and CDR2 is ANQGSEA. Trimming removed 6 bases from V and 3 bases from J; junction bases left unmatched: 1. CDR3 length equals 12 residues. CDR3 sequence reads: CSVGTANEKLFF. The CDR3 DNA is TGCAGCGTCGGGACAGCTAATGAAAAACTGTTTTTT.

There are many counts of this clonotype. The chain links TRBV6-2 or TRBV6-3 to TRBJ1-2; 7 bases are shared with TRBD1. This CDR3 spans 15 amino acids. V was pared by 5 bases and J by 2 bases, with 8 bases of the junction left unmatched. CDR1 and CDR2 from the germline V gene are MNHEY and SVGEGT. The CDR3 loop is CASSPTGRTNYGYTF. The CDR3 DNA reads as TGTGCCAGCAGTCCGACAGGGAGGACCAACTATGGCTACACCTTC.

This clonotype was seen a few times. The chain uses TRBV20-1 and TRBJ1-3, with TRBD1 matching over 8 bases. V shed 5 bases, J shed 0 bases, and the junction held 3 bases outside the gene matches. The CDR3 length is 14 residues. The germline V gene encodes CDR1 DFQATT and CDR2 SNEGSKA (reference sequence). The CDR3 region is CSADRGNSGNTIYF. The CDR3 nucleotides are TGCAGTGCTGACAGGGGAAACTCTGGAAACACCATATATTTT.